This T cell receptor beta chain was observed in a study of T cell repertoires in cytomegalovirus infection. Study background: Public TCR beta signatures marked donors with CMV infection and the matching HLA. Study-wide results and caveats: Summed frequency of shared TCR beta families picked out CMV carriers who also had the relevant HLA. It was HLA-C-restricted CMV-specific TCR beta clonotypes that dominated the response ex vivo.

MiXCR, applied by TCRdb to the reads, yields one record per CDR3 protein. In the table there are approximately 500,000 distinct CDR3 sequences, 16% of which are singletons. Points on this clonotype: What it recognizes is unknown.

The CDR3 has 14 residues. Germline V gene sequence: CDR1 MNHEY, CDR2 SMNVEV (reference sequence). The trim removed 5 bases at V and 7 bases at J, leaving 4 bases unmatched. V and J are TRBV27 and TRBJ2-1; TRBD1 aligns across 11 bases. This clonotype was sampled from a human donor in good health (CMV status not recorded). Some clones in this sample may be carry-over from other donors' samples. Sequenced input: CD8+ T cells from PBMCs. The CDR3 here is CASSEGQGANEQFF. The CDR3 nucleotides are TGTGCCAGCAGTGAAGGACAGGGGGCAAATGAGCAGTTCTTC.